The rows below give T cell receptor beta chains drawn from one sample of a study of blood T cell repertoires in COVID-19. The assay was immunoSEQ multiplex PCR, and TCRdb's table has in-frame clones only and misses some. The sample includes almost 350,000 clones, more than 70% seen only once; the top ten take approximately 1%. Specimen: PBMCs or T cells enriched from blood (not recorded which). The receptors derive from a woman aged 25 to 39 who had been exposed to COVID-19. CDR3s include the opening cysteine and the closing phenylalanine or tryptophan.

v_gene: TRBV10-1
j_gene: TRBJ2-7
CDR3aa: CASSAGEGSSYEQYF

v_gene: TRBV9
j_gene: TRBJ2-1
CDR3aa: CASSAGGLDYNEQFF

v_gene: TRBV3-1/TRBV3-2
j_gene: TRBJ1-1
CDR3aa: CASRGTGGSAFF

v_gene: TRBV7-6
j_gene: TRBJ2-5
CDR3aa: CASSLGSGQRQETQYF

v_gene: TRBV5-1
j_gene: TRBJ1-2
CDR3aa: CASSVGRTGEGYTF

v_gene: TRBV7-9
j_gene: TRBJ2-1
CDR3aa: CASSLSSGIPYNEQFF

v_gene: TRBV28
j_gene: TRBJ1-4
CDR3aa: CASGQWTGLNEKLFF

v_gene: TRBV6-5
j_gene: TRBJ1-5
CDR3aa: CASSRYRGEGPQHF

v_gene: TRBV7-7
j_gene: TRBJ2-2
CDR3aa: CASSPETRRTGLSGELFF

v_gene: TRBV13
j_gene: TRBJ2-2
CDR3aa: CATRGGRATGELFF

v_gene: TRBV24-1
j_gene: TRBJ1-5
CDR3aa: CATSEAGEIFQPQHF

v_gene: TRBV27
j_gene: TRBJ1-5
CDR3aa: CASSAGTGGNQPQHF

v_gene: TRBV5-8
j_gene: TRBJ1-2
CDR3aa: CASSLSRDRWEIYGYTF

v_gene: TRBV20-1
j_gene: TRBJ1-4
CDR3aa: CSARVFEKLFF

v_gene: TRBV9
j_gene: TRBJ1-2
CDR3aa: CASRAGIYGYTF

v_gene: TRBV28
j_gene: TRBJ1-4
CDR3aa: CASSSHRGATNEKLFF

v_gene: TRBV11-3
j_gene: TRBJ1-1
CDR3aa: CASSPGHLNTEAFF

v_gene: TRBV19
j_gene: TRBJ1-1
CDR3aa: CASSIFDLRDRGTMNTEAFF

v_gene: TRBV3-1/TRBV3-2
j_gene: TRBJ2-7
CDR3aa: CASSQVGQGVGEQYF

v_gene: TRBV3-1/TRBV3-2
j_gene: TRBJ2-3
CDR3aa: CASSQVASIHTQYF

v_gene: TRBV27
j_gene: TRBJ2-1
CDR3aa: CASLGTSGYNEQFF

v_gene: TRBV15
j_gene: TRBJ1-2
CDR3aa: CATSRPDHGGNYGYTF

v_gene: TRBV19
j_gene: TRBJ2-1
CDR3aa: CASTIGGNEQFF

v_gene: TRBV3-1/TRBV3-2
j_gene: TRBJ1-5
CDR3aa: CASSRGQGRGTSNQPQHF

v_gene: TRBV11-2
j_gene: TRBJ1-2
CDR3aa: CASSLVGLPGSGYTF

v_gene: TRBV10-3
j_gene: TRBJ1-5
CDR3aa: CAISESGRASNQPQHF

v_gene: TRBV19
j_gene: TRBJ2-1
CDR3aa: CASIPDREASSYNEQFF

v_gene: TRBV29-1
j_gene: TRBJ1-2
CDR3aa: CSVQRGPYGYTF

v_gene: TRBV6-5
j_gene: TRBJ1-1
CDR3aa: CASSYLAAGTEAFF

v_gene: TRBV27
j_gene: TRBJ2-3
CDR3aa: CASSTRRSTDTQYF

v_gene: TRBV21-1
j_gene: TRBJ2-3
CDR3aa: CASSKKLTEPSTDTQYF

v_gene: TRBV9
j_gene: TRBJ2-1
CDR3aa: CASSVGAGKSSYNEQFF

v_gene: TRBV7-3
j_gene: TRBJ2-1
CDR3aa: CASSSAAGRSWDEQFF

v_gene: TRBV12-3/TRBV12-4
j_gene: TRBJ1-4
CDR3aa: CASSPQTGEKLFF

v_gene: TRBV11-3
j_gene: TRBJ2-3
CDR3aa: CASSLLRVGTDTQYF

v_gene: TRBV30
j_gene: TRBJ2-7
CDR3aa: CAWSASGIGAYEQYF

v_gene: TRBV5-1
j_gene: TRBJ1-6
CDR3aa: CASSLGQGRGSPLHF

v_gene: TRBV24-1
j_gene: TRBJ2-1
CDR3aa: CATSDALGAGGHNEQFF

v_gene: TRBV10-3
j_gene: TRBJ2-5
CDR3aa: CAISGLKETQYF

v_gene: TRBV30
j_gene: TRBJ2-5
CDR3aa: CAWSPGQETQYF

v_gene: TRBV7-9
j_gene: TRBJ1-2
CDR3aa: CASSLEAGANYGYTF

v_gene: TRBV29-1
j_gene: TRBJ1-1
CDR3aa: CSAGQGGNTEAFF

v_gene: TRBV11-2
j_gene: TRBJ2-3
CDR3aa: CASSTGSDTQYF

v_gene: TRBV10-1
j_gene: TRBJ2-1
CDR3aa: CASSAAGNEQFF

v_gene: TRBV4-1
j_gene: TRBJ1-1
CDR3aa: CASSQEEGGNTEAFF